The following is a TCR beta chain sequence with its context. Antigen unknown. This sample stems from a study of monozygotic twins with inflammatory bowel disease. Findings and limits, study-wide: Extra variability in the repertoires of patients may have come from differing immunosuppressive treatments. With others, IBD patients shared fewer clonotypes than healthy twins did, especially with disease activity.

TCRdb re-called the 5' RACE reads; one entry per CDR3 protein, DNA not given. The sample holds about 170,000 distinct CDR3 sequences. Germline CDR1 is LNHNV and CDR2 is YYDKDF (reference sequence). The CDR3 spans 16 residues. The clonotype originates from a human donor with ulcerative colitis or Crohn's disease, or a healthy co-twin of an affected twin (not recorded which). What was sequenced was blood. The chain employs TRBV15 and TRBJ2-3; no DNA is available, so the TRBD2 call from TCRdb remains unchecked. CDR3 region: CATRRSGRGRTDTQYF.